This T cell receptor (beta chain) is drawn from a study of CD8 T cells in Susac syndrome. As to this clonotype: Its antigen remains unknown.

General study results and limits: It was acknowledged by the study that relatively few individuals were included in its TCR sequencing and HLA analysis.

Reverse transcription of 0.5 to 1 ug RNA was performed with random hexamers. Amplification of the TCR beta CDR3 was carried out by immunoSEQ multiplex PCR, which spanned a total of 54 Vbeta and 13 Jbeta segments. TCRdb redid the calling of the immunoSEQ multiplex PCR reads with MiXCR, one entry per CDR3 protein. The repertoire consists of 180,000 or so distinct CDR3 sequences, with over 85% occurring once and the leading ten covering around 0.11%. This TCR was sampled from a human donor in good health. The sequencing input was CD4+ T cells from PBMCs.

The CDR3 is CASSLRGKQFF. The CDR3 DNA reads as TGTGCCAGCAGTTTACGGGGAAAGCAGTTCTTC. The rearrangement uses TRBV28 and TRBJ2-1; possibly TRBD2 for D (5 bases). The V gene lost 2 bases and the J gene lost 11 bases, with 7 bases spanning the gap. The CDR3 spans 11 residues. CDR1 MDHEN and CDR2 SYDVKM come from the germline V gene.